These 29 T cell receptor beta chains were all obtained from the same sample, sequenced in a study of control samples from healthy donors and cancer patients. Method: immunoSEQ multiplex PCR; TCRdb's copy keeps in-frame clones and lacks some. The sample carries about 160,000 clones, nearly 96% recorded once. Specimen: blood. The receptor source for this set is a woman aged 25 to 39 in good health.

The gene calls are TRBV4-1 and TRBJ1-4; 11 bases line up with TRBD1. CDR3 length: 16 amino acids. The ends lost 2 bases at V and 7 bases at J; junction bases unmatched: 6. Germline V lookup: CDR1 MGHRA, CDR2 YSYEKL. Written as DNA, the CDR3 is TGCGCCAGCAGCCAAACAACCGGGACAGGGGGTGAAAAACTGTTTTTT. It translates to CASSQTTGTGGEKLFF.

The chain is built from TRBV28 and TRBJ2-2; 10 bases are a match to TRBD1. Germline lookup yields CDR1 MDHEN and CDR2 SYDVKM. This CDR3 contains 16 residues. The junction had 5 bases not matched to a gene; V was cut back by 7 bases and J by 0 bases. CDR3 nucleotides: TGTGCCAGCAACCCGGGACAGGGGTCGAACACCGGGGAGCTGTTTTTT. It encodes CASNPGQGSNTGELFF. The complete variable domain, with remaining parts taken from reference TRBV28 and TRBJ2-2, reads DVKVTQSSRYLVKRTGEKVFLECVQDMDHENMFWYRQDPGLGLRLIYFSYDVKMKEKGDIPEGYSVSREKKERFSLILESASTNQTSMYLCASNPGQGSNTGELFFGEGSRLTVL.

The J gene is TRBJ1-2, the V gene TRBV18, with D tentatively TRBD1 (6 bases). V was pared by 6 bases and J by 0 bases, with 14 bases between. Germline V lookup: CDR1 KGHSH, CDR2 LQKENI. This CDR3 is built from 15 residues. The chain's CDR3 is CASSPGGTPNYGYTF. CDR3 in DNA: TGTGCCAGCTCCCCGGGAGGGACACCTAACTATGGCTACACCTTC.

The chain is built from TRBV7-9 and TRBJ1-3; no firm D call. In germline, CDR1 is SEHNR, CDR2 FQNEAQ (reference sequence). The V end lost 3 bases, the J end lost 4 bases, and 7 bases lay between the germline ends. The CDR3 is 13 amino acids. CDR3 protein: CASSFSEGNTIYF. The CDR3 DNA reads TGTGCCAGCAGCTTTTCAGAAGGAAACACCATATATTTT.

The chain joins TRBV9 to TRBJ1-3; D remains unclear. This CDR3 spans 15 amino acids. V lost 3 bases and J 0 bases, leaving 10 bases between the germline ends. CDR1 and CDR2 (germline): SGDLS, YYNGEE. The CDR3 reads CASSEDQYSGNTIYF. CDR3 nucleotide sequence: TGTGCCAGCAGCGAGGATCAATACTCTGGAAACACCATATATTTT.

This clone was recorded only once. The chain employs TRBV5-1 and TRBJ1-4; the D is unclear. The ends were cut back, 3 bases at V and 4 bases at J, with 16 bases in the middle. The CDR3 extends over 16 amino acids. Germline V gives CDR1 SGHRS, CDR2 YFSETQ. CDR3 in amino acids: CASSYGPQSYNEKLFF. The CDR3 DNA follows: TGCGCCAGCAGCTATGGGCCCCAGTCTTATAATGAAAAACTGTTTTTT.

V and J are TRBV27 and TRBJ1-1, with 7 bases matching TRBD1. The CDR3 loop spans 14 amino acids. Germline CDR1 and CDR2: MNHEY and SMNVEV (reference sequence). V shed 4 bases and J 10 bases; nucleotides not matched to a gene: 12. This chain's CDR3 is CASSSRLDRERAFF. CDR3 coding DNA: TGTGCCAGCAGTTCTCGCCTCGACAGGGAACGAGCTTTCTTT.

Regarding this clone: Other nucleotide sequences from this sample produce the same CDR3. V usage is TRBV18 and J usage is TRBJ1-1; unclear D gene. V lost 4 bases and J lost 0, with 6 bases in between. Germline CDR1 KGHSH, CDR2 LQKENI. CDR3 length: 13 amino acids. As DNA, the CDR3 is TGTGCCAGCTCACTAGGTGTGAACACTGAAGCTTTCTTT. Its protein product is CASSLGVNTEAFF.

The chain links TRBV19 to TRBJ2-7; 8 bases agree with TRBD1. The V gene's germline CDR1 is LNHDA and CDR2 SQIVND (reference sequence). The J segment lost 3 bases and the V segment lost 4 bases, leaving 5 bases of the junction unmatched. This CDR3 has 14 residues. The chain's CDR3 is CASSRTGTIYEQYF. In DNA form, the CDR3 reads TGTGCCAGTAGTAGGACAGGGACAATCTACGAGCAGTACTTC.

The genes are TRBV5-1 and TRBJ2-1; perhaps TRBD2 as D (7 bases). Germline V gives CDR1 SGHRS, CDR2 YFSETQ. CDR3 length: 17 amino acids. With 7 bases removed from V and 0 bases from J, the gap between germline ends came to 20 bases. The CDR3 protein is CASRGGGGSSSYNEQFF. The DNA of the CDR3 is TGCGCCAGCCGCGGCGGCGGGGGCTCTAGCTCCTACAATGAGCAGTTCTTC.

This rearrangement joins TRBV6-2 or TRBV6-3 to TRBJ2-5, with 7 bases fitting TRBD1. The V segment lost 5 bases and the J segment 2 bases; nucleotides outside the gene matches: 11. There are 16 residues in the CDR3. CDR1 MNHEY and CDR2 SVGEGT come from the germline V gene. The CDR3 reads CASSPVRGGRQETQYF. The CDR3 coding sequence is TGTGCCAGCAGTCCGGTTCGAGGGGGCCGACAAGAGACCCAGTACTTC.

The chain employs TRBV7-9 and TRBJ1-1, with TRBD1 as a possible D gene (5 bases). V lost 11 bases to trimming and J lost 4 bases, with 14 bases between them. Germline V gene data show CDR1 as SEHNR and CDR2 as FQNEAQ (reference sequence). This CDR3 region has 12 residues. The DNA of the CDR3 is TGTGCCTCCCGGGGGGGGACCACTGAAGCTTTCTTT. Translating gives CASRGGTTEAFF.

The gene calls are TRBV3-1 (or the pseudogene TRBV3-2) and TRBJ1-1; D is undetermined. CDR3 size: 11 residues. Germline V gene lookup returns CDR1 LGHDT and CDR2 YNNKEL (reference sequence). V lost 2 bases and J 11 bases, leaving 9 bases between the germline ends. CDR3 protein: CASSQWGRAFF. CDR3 DNA sequence: TGTGCCAGCAGCCAATGGGGTAGGGCTTTCTTT.

V gene TRBV5-1 combines with J gene TRBJ2-5; 10 nucleotides line up with TRBD2. The CDR3 is made up of 17 amino acids. V trimming: 0 bases; J trimming: 1 base; junction bases outside the gene matches: 6. Germline CDR1 SGHRS, CDR2 YFSETQ. CDR3 amino acids: CASSLAASGGSQETQYF. DNA for the CDR3: TGCGCCAGCAGCTTGGCCGCTAGCGGGGGATCCCAAGAGACCCAGTACTTC. The entire variable domain, with the rest obtained from reference TRBV5-1 and TRBJ2-5, is as follows: KAGVTQTPRYLIKTRGQQVTLSCSPISGHRSVSWYQQTPGQGLQFLFEYFSETQRNKGNFPGRFSGRQFSNSRSEMNVSTLELGDSALYLCASSLAASGGSQETQYFGPGTRLLVL.

The genes are TRBV11-1 and TRBJ2-7; D remains unclear. The germline V gene encodes CDR1 SGHAT and CDR2 FQDESV (reference sequence). CDR3 length: 12 amino acids. V was clipped by 1 base and J by 2 bases, with 3 bases between them. The CDR3: CASSLGTYEQYF. The CDR3 DNA reads TGTGCCAGCAGCTTAGGAACCTACGAGCAGTACTTC. Looking up the rest from reference TRBV11-1 and TRBJ2-7 gives the full variable domain: EAEVAQSPRYKITEKSQAVAFWCDPISGHATLYWYRQILGQGPELLVQFQDESVVDDSQLPKDRFSAERLKGVDSTLKIQPAELGDSAMYLCASSLGTYEQYFGPGTRLTVT.

V usage is TRBV27 and J usage is TRBJ2-6; D not resolved. The CDR3 length is 16 residues. V lost 4 bases, J lost 4 bases, and 14 bases lay in between. Germline CDR1 MNHEY, CDR2 SMNVEV (reference sequence). The CDR3, as DNA: TGTGCCAGCAGTTCACCCCTGGTTGCCGGGGCCAACGTCCTGACTTTC. This sequence encodes CASSSPLVAGANVLTF.

The chain recombines TRBV27 with TRBJ1-3; D gene unclear. CDR1 and CDR2 (germline): MNHEY, SMNVEV (reference sequence). The CDR3 totals 13 residues. V gave up 5 bases and J gave up 0 bases, with 5 bases separating them. The DNA for the CDR3 is TGTGCCAGCAGTGTTCGCTCTGGAAACACCATATATTTT. Amino acids: CASSVRSGNTIYF.

The chain employs TRBV28 and TRBJ2-1; the D gene is possibly TRBD1 (6 bases). Per the germline V gene, CDR1 is MDHEN and CDR2 is SYDVKM. V was shortened by 6 bases and J by 7 bases, with 19 bases between the two germline ends. This CDR3 has 15 residues. CDR3 coding DNA: TGTGCCAGCAGAGCTCCCCAGGGGTGGATTAATGAGCAGTTCTTC. Its translation: CASRAPQGWINEQFF.

V is TRBV6-1 and J is TRBJ2-2; D is tentatively TRBD1 or TRBD2 (5 bases each). The germline gives CDR1 MNHNS, CDR2 SASEGT. This CDR3 is 15 amino acids long. Trimming removed 3 bases from V and 3 bases from J, with 11 bases in between. This CDR3 reads CASSERGQDTGELFF. Written as DNA, the CDR3 is TGTGCCAGCAGTGAGAGGGGCCAGGACACCGGGGAGCTGTTTTTT.

The rearrangement joins TRBV28 to TRBJ1-2; D call uncertain. From germline, CDR1 is MDHEN and CDR2 SYDVKM. This CDR3 spans 14 amino acids. With 4 bases removed from V and 5 bases from J, the gap between germline ends came to 14 bases. The DNA of the CDR3 is TGTGCCAGCAGTTCAACGGGCTTGAGGTATGGCTACACCTTC. Its translation is CASSSTGLRYGYTF.

The V call is TRBV15, the J call TRBJ2-7; possibly TRBD1 for D (6 bases). V dropped 5 bases and J dropped 4 bases, with 9 bases sitting between them. This CDR3 spans 12 amino acids. Germline V gene sequence: CDR1 LNHNV, CDR2 YYDKDF (reference sequence). The DNA of the CDR3 is TGTGCCACCAGCGTCGGACAGTACGAGCAGTACTTC. Amino acid sequence: CATSVGQYEQYF. Filled out from reference TRBV15 and TRBJ2-7, the complete variable domain reads DAMVIQNPRYQVTQFGKPVTLSCSQTLNHNVMYWYQQKSSQAPKLLFHYYDKDFNNEADTPDNFQSRRPNTSFCFLDIRSPGLGDTAMYLCATSVGQYEQYFGPGTRLTVT.

The V and J genes are TRBV5-6 and TRBJ2-2; TRBD2 aligns across 7 bases. This CDR3 has 15 amino acids. Germline CDR1 and CDR2: SGHDT and YYEEEE. Trimming took 4 bases from V and 6 from J; bases not matched to a gene: 9. For the CDR3, the DNA is TGTGCCAGCAGCGCCCCGTGGGGGAGGGCCGGGGAGCTGTTTTTT. This translates into CASSAPWGRAGELFF.

This chain joins TRBV4-1 and TRBJ1-3; the match to TRBD1 covers 8 bases. Germline CDR1 and CDR2: MGHRA and YSYEKL. V shed 0 bases and J 3 bases; nucleotides not matched to a gene: 7. The CDR3 runs 17 residues. For the CDR3, the DNA is TGCGCCAGCAGCCAAGATTCGGCAGGGGGCTATGGAAACACCATATATTTT. This translates into CASSQDSAGGYGNTIYF.

DNA for the CDR3: TGTGCCAGCAGCCAATTATACGGTTCGGGCTACACCTTC. This encodes CASSQLYGSGYTF. The rearrangement links TRBV3-1 (or the pseudogene TRBV3-2) to TRBJ1-2; D uncertain. Germline CDR1 is LGHDT and CDR2 is YNNKEL (reference sequence). Deletions cut 2 bases from V and 8 bases from J, with 12 bases between. CDR3 length: 13 residues.

The rearrangement uses TRBV7-8 and TRBJ2-7, with 7 bases that match TRBD1. CDR1 is SGHVS and CDR2 is FQNEAQ in the germline V gene. Losses at the gene ends were 0 bases for V and 0 bases for J; bases not matched to a gene: 2. This CDR3 has 15 amino acids. CDR3 in amino acids: CASSLAAGGSYEQYF. The CDR3 nucleotides read TGTGCCAGCAGCTTAGCGGCAGGGGGCTCCTACGAGCAGTACTTC. Full variable domain (missing parts from reference TRBV7-8 and TRBJ2-7): GAGVSQSPRYKVAKRGQDVALRCDPISGHVSLFWYQQALGQGPEFLTYFQNEAQLDKSGLPSDRFFAERPEGSVSTLKIQRTQQEDSAVYLCASSLAAGGSYEQYFGPGTRLTVT.

This clone is a singleton in its sample. The chain recombines TRBV2 with TRBJ1-1; D remains ambiguous. Germline lookup yields CDR1 SNHLY and CDR2 FYNNEI. Trimming took 3 bases from V and 4 from J, leaving 9 bases between them. The CDR3 loop spans 13 amino acids. CDR3 nucleotides: TGTGCCAGCAGTGAGGAGGATGGCACTGAAGCTTTCTTT. Residues: CASSEEDGTEAFF.

The V gene is TRBV9, the J gene TRBJ2-3, with D hard to call. In germline, CDR1 is SGDLS, CDR2 YYNGEE. Between the trimmed V and J ends, which lost 3 bases and 1 base, there was a span of 12 bases. The CDR3 length is 15 residues. The CDR3 DNA follows: TGTGCCAGCAGCGCTCCCGGACCGCGCACAGATACGCAGTATTTT. It specifies CASSAPGPRTDTQYF. Full variable domain (outside the CDR3, taken from reference TRBV9 and TRBJ2-3): DSGVTQTPKHLITATGQRVTLRCSPRSGDLSVYWYQQSLDQGLQFLIQYYNGEERAKGNILERFSAQQFPDLHSELNLSSLELGDSALYFCASSAPGPRTDTQYFGPGTRLTVL.

This clone occurred once. This chain links TRBV9 with TRBJ1-6; D gene ambiguous. V dropped 3 bases and J dropped 6 bases, with 22 bases sitting between them. The CDR3 runs to 18 residues. Per the germline V gene, CDR1 is SGDLS and CDR2 is YYNGEE. The chain's CDR3 is CASSAGPDGQRLNSPLHF. CDR3 nucleotide sequence: TGTGCCAGCAGCGCGGGCCCGGACGGGCAGCGCCTTAATTCACCCCTCCACTTT.

The chain combines TRBV5-1 with TRBJ2-7; D uncertain. The CDR3 is made up of 12 amino acids. V was pared by 3 bases and J by 2 bases, with 6 bases between. Germline-derived CDR1 and CDR2 are SGHRS and YFSETQ. The CDR3 nucleotides are TGCGCCAGCAGCTCCGAGGCCTACGAGCAGTACTTC. The encoded protein is CASSSEAYEQYF.